In this sample, the clone carrying this T cell receptor (beta chain) turned up a few times. Its antigen is unidentified. The sample originates from a study of beta chain features in type 1 diabetes. Study-wide results and limits: Moderate but significant shortening of TCRB CDR3s was recorded in all four CD4+ subsets from Type 1 diabetes patients.

The germline gives CDR1 SEHNR, CDR2 FQNEAQ (reference sequence). The CDR3 sequence is 14 residues long. Trimming cost V 1 base and J 5 bases, with 12 bases left between them. The authors reverse transcribed all of the isolated RNA, so sequencing captured expressed TCRB transcripts. Samples of naive, central memory and regulatory T cells yielded a mean of about 3.9 million reads. Here immunoSEQ multiplex PCR was the method, and the copy in TCRdb shows in-frame clones only, minus some. Of roughly 310,000 clones listed, approximately 11% were seen once; the top ten hold over 0.015%. The sequenced sample was naive CD4+ T cells from blood. The sequence was obtained from a woman aged 25 to 39 in good health. The genes are TRBV7-9 and TRBJ2-7; D is uncertain. DNA for the CDR3: TGTGCCAGCAGCTTAGGGGCAGGCACCAACGAGCAGTACTTC. It specifies CASSLGAGTNEQYF.